These 18 T cell receptor beta chains share one sample of origin, sequenced in a study of blood T cell repertoires in COVID-19. Sequenced by immunoSEQ multiplex PCR; TCRdb stores in-frame clones only, minus some. The data contain about 90,000 clones, around 92% of them singletons. Material for sequencing was peripheral blood. These receptors were collected from a woman in her fifties or sixties with active COVID-19.

The V gene is TRBV7-2, the J gene TRBJ2-1, with TRBD2 matching over 9 bases. This CDR3 has 14 residues. V lost 5 bases and J lost 10; bases outside the gene matches: 9. Germline V gives CDR1 SGHTA, CDR2 FQGNSA. The CDR3 sequence: CASSPGLAVGEQFF. CDR3 nucleotide sequence: TGTGCCAGCAGCCCGGGACTAGCAGTAGGGGAGCAGTTCTTC. The full variable domain, rest sourced from reference TRBV7-2 and TRBJ2-1, is GAGVSQSPSNKVTEKGKDVELRCDPISGHTALYWYRQSLGQGLEFLIYFQGNSAPDKSGLPSDRFSAERTGGSVSTLTIQRTQQEDSAVYLCASSPGLAVGEQFFGPGTRLTVL.

The gene calls are TRBV7-3 and TRBJ2-1; 7 bases match TRBD1. Germline-derived CDR1 and CDR2 are SGHTA and FQGTGA. CDR3 size: 16 residues. The junction had 8 bases not matched to a gene; V was cut back by 5 bases and J by 1 base. The CDR3 protein is CASSAGEGASYNEQFF. CDR3 in DNA: TGTGCCAGCAGCGCCGGAGAGGGGGCATCCTACAATGAGCAGTTCTTC.

This chain's CDR3 is CASALGYEQYF. In nucleotides, the CDR3 is TGTGCTAGTGCCCTCGGTTACGAGCAGTACTTC. The gene calls are TRBV12-5 and TRBJ2-7; the D is unclear. Between the trimmed V and J ends, which lost 7 bases and 4 bases, there was a span of 8 bases. The CDR3 consists of 11 residues. Germline V gene sequence: CDR1 LGHNT, CDR2 FRNRAP.

The V and J genes are TRBV7-9 and TRBJ2-2; no clear D gene. CDR1 is SEHNR and CDR2 is FQNEAQ in the germline V gene (reference sequence). Trimming took off 3 bases at V and 0 bases at J, with 8 bases between the two ends. The CDR3 totals 15 residues. CDR3 in amino acids: CASSLTPSNTGELFF. As DNA, the CDR3 is TGTGCCAGCAGCTTGACACCTTCGAACACCGGGGAGCTGTTTTTT.

This sequence joins TRBV7-9 and TRBJ1-2; no clear D. The CDR3 covers 13 residues. V was pared by 3 bases and J by 3 bases, with 8 bases between. Germline CDR1 is SEHNR and CDR2 is FQNEAQ (reference sequence). The CDR3 is CASSFRVDYGYTF. DNA for the CDR3: TGTGCCAGCAGCTTCCGGGTTGACTATGGCTACACCTTC.

The chain carries TRBV18 and TRBJ1-1, with 9 bases identical to TRBD1. Germline values: CDR1 KGHSH, CDR2 LQKENI. The CDR3 is 15 amino acids. V was pared by 1 base and J by 7 bases, with 7 bases of the junction left unmatched. Here the CDR3 DNA reads TGTGCCAGCTCACCACGGACAGGGGAATCTGGTGAAGCTTTCTTT. Its translation is CASSPRTGESGEAFF.

CDR3 coding DNA: TGTGCCAGCAGCTTAAACAGAGCTCCTATGTATGGCTACACCTTC. Translation gives CASSLNRAPMYGYTF. The V call is TRBV11-1, the J call TRBJ1-2; D remains unclear. Germline V gene data show CDR1 as SGHAT and CDR2 as FQDESV (reference sequence). Trimming stripped 2 bases from V and 5 bases from J, with 15 bases between. The CDR3 loop spans 15 amino acids.

CDR3 loop: CASSLPGSDEQFF. In DNA form, the CDR3 reads TGCGCCAGCAGCTTGCCGGGGTCGGATGAGCAGTTCTTC. This chain connects TRBV5-1 to TRBJ2-1; tentatively, D is TRBD2 (5 bases). Trimming removed 1 base at V and 8 bases at J, with 10 bases between. The CDR3 contains 13 residues. Germline assignment: CDR1 SGHRS and CDR2 YFSETQ.

The V and J genes are TRBV5-4 and TRBJ1-1; the D gene is possibly TRBD1 (5 bases). CDR1 is SGHNT, CDR2 YYREEE, per germline (reference sequence). The CDR3 has 13 amino acids. The V end lost 5 bases, the J end lost 4 bases, and 12 bases lay between the germline ends. The CDR3 loop is CASRGRGGTEAFF. CDR3 DNA sequence: TGTGCCAGCAGGGGGCGGGGAGGCACTGAAGCTTTCTTT.

This clone was seen only once. The chain is built from TRBV9 and TRBJ2-1; D ambiguous. Germline CDR1 is SGDLS and CDR2 is YYNGEE. The CDR3 contains 13 residues. The V and J ends lost 0 bases and 3 bases respectively, with 4 bases between them. The DNA of the CDR3 is TGTGCCAGCAGCGTAGGAGACTACAATGAGCAGTTCTTC. This sequence encodes CASSVGDYNEQFF.

V gene TRBV29-1 combines with J gene TRBJ1-4, with 7 bases that match TRBD1. Per germline, CDR1 SQVTM and CDR2 ANQGSEA. The junction had 2 bases not matched to a gene; V was cut back by 1 base and J by 3 bases. This CDR3 region has 14 residues. The CDR3 is CSVEGTGSNEKLFF. The CDR3 DNA is TGCAGCGTTGAAGGGACAGGTTCTAATGAAAAACTGTTTTTT. Complete variable domain (other parts from reference TRBV29-1 and TRBJ1-4): SAVISQKPSRDICQRGTSLTIQCQVDSQVTMMFWYRQQPGQSLTLIATANQGSEATYESGFVIDKFPISRPNLTFSTLTVSNMSPEDSSIYLCSVEGTGSNEKLFFGSGTQLSVL.

This clone was detected a few times. In DNA form, the CDR3 reads TGTGCCAGCAGCTTGGGGCAGAATAATTCACCCCTCCACTTT. Amino acid sequence: CASSLGQNNSPLHF. The genes are TRBV5-4 and TRBJ1-6; D unresolved. The CDR3 runs 14 residues. Between the trimmed V and J ends, which lost 0 bases and 5 bases, there was a span of 6 bases. Germline-derived CDR1 and CDR2 are SGHNT and YYREEE (reference sequence).

The V gene is TRBV5-1, the J gene TRBJ2-1; 10 positions agree with TRBD2. This CDR3 has 17 residues. Germline values: CDR1 SGHRS, CDR2 YFSETQ. J lost 9 bases, V lost 0 bases, and 12 bases had no gene match. The CDR3 DNA follows: TGCGCCAGCAGCTTGGATGGTAGCGGGGGGCCCAGAAGTGAGCAGTTCTTC. Translated: CASSLDGSGGPRSEQFF.

The V and J genes are TRBV6-6 and TRBJ2-7, with 10 bases that match TRBD2. There are 15 residues in the CDR3. The V gene's germline CDR1 is MNHNY and CDR2 SVGAGI (reference sequence). V lost 6 bases, J lost 1 base, and 6 bases stayed unmatched. Here the CDR3 reads CASSLGLAVSYEQYF. The CDR3 DNA reads as TGTGCCAGCAGCCTTGGACTAGCGGTGTCCTACGAGCAGTACTTC.

The chain joins TRBV29-1 to TRBJ1-5; no clear D gene. Germline assignment: CDR1 SQVTM and CDR2 ANQGSEA. Trimming cost V 7 bases and J 5 bases, with 12 bases left between them. CDR3 length equals 12 residues. CDR3 nucleotides: TGCAGCGCCGGCGGTCTCGATCAGCCCCAGCATTTT. Translated, it gives CSAGGLDQPQHF. The full variable domain, in which reference TRBV29-1 and TRBJ1-5 provide the parts outside the CDR3, is SAVISQKPSRDICQRGTSLTIQCQVDSQVTMMFWYRQQPGQSLTLIATANQGSEATYESGFVIDKFPISRPNLTFSTLTVSNMSPEDSSIYLCSAGGLDQPQHFGDGTRLSIL.

The rearrangement joins TRBV12-1 to TRBJ2-3; the D call of TRBD2 is as the table states it, not checked on the DNA. TRBV12-1 is flagged as a pseudogene. The CDR3 runs to 16 residues. Written as DNA, the CDR3 is TGTGCCAGCAGCTTTTGCCTAGCGGGGATAGGAGATACGCAGTATTTT. It translates to CASSFCLAGIGDTQYF.

This clone has a handful of counts. This chain connects TRBV7-2 to TRBJ2-3; D uncertain. The CDR3 is 16 residues long. The germline gives CDR1 SGHTA, CDR2 FQGNSA. The germline V and J ends were trimmed by 4 bases and 0 bases, with 14 bases remaining between them. CDR3 protein: CASSSPQVPSTDTQYF. The CDR3 region has the DNA TGTGCCAGCAGCTCCCCGCAGGTTCCTAGCACAGATACGCAGTATTTT.

The chain couples TRBV6-2 or TRBV6-3 to TRBJ2-3; D gene ambiguous. Trimming removed 6 bases at V and 0 bases at J, with 10 bases between. Germline V CDR1 and CDR2: MNHEY, SVGEGT. The CDR3 sequence is 14 residues long. CDR3 sequence (DNA): TGTGCCAGCAGCCAAGCGCTAAGCACAGATACGCAGTATTTT. Translation gives CASSQALSTDTQYF.